This T cell receptor beta chain came from a study of blood T cell repertoires in COVID-19. The V end was cut by 7 bases, the J end by 2 bases, with 12 bases between. CDR1 and CDR2 from the germline V gene are ENHRY and SYGVKD. The CDR3 consists of 14 residues. Repertoires were generated with immunoSEQ multiplex PCR, while TCRdb's copy carries only in-frame clones and drops some. The sample consists of a few hundred thousand clones, approximately 81% of them appearing once. This receptor was identified in a woman aged 55-70 years who had recovered from COVID-19. The specimen was peripheral blood. The chain couples TRBV10-3 to TRBJ1-3; maybe TRBD1 (6 bases). In DNA, the CDR3 is TGTGCCATCAAGGGGGACGGGACTGGAAACACCATATATTTT. Protein: CAIKGDGTGNTIYF.